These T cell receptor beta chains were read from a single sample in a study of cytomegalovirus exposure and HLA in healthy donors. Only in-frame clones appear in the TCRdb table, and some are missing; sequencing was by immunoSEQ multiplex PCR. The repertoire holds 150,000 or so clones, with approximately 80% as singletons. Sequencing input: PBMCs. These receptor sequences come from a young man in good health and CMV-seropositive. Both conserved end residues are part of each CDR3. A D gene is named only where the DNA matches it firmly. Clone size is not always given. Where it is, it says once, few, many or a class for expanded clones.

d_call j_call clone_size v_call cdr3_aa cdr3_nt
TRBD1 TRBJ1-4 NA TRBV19 CASRARQGPTNEKLFF TGTGCCAGTAGAGCAAGACAGGGCCCAACTAATGAAAAACTGTTTTTT
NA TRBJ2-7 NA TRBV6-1 CASSRDTNYEQYF TGTGCCAGTTCCCGGGACACCAACTACGAGCAGTACTTC
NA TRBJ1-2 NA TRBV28 CASSLQGLNYGYTF TGTGCCAGCAGTTTACAGGGGCTTAACTATGGCTACACCTTC
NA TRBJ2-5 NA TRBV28 CASSSSDQETQYF NA
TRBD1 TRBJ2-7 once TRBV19 CASRGTGSYEQYF TGTGCCAGTAGGGGGACAGGGTCCTACGAGCAGTACTTC
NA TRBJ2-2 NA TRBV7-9 CASSWGAVTGELFF TGTGCCAGCAGCTGGGGAGCGGTTACCGGGGAGCTGTTTTTT
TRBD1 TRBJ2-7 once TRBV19 CASSRTGQGLVSGSYEQYF TGTGCCAGTAGCAGGACAGGCCAGGGTTTAGTTTCCGGCTCCTACGAGCAGTACTTC
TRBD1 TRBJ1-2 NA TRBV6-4 CASSDGQGVRGYTF TGTGCCAGCAGTGATGGACAGGGGGTTCGTGGCTACACCTTC
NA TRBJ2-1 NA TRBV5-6 CASSLIANEQFF TGTGCCAGCAGCTTGATAGCGAATGAGCAGTTCTTC
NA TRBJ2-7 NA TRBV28 CASSLAFPSSYEQYF TGTGCCAGCAGTTTAGCCTTCCCGAGCTCCTACGAGCAGTACTTC
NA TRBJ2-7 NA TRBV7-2 CASSLTSYEQYF TGTGCCAGCAGCCTAACCTCCTACGAGCAGTACTTC
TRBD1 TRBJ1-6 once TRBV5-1 CASSQEPGQAVLSYNSPLHF TGCGCCAGCAGCCAAGAACCGGGACAGGCGGTTTTGTCCTATAATTCACCCCTCCACTTT
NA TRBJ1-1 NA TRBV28 CASTPAGGTEAFF TGTGCCAGCACCCCGGCTGGGGGGACTGAAGCTTTCTTT
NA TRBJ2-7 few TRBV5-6 CASSGTSQREQYF TGTGCCAGCAGCGGGACATCGCAACGCGAGCAGTACTTC
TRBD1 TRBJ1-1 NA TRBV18 CASSTGENTEAFF TGTGCCAGCTCCACAGGGGAGAACACTGAAGCTTTCTTT
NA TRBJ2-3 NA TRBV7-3 CASSYQGDTQYF TGTGCCAGCAGCTACCAGGGGGATACGCAGTATTTT
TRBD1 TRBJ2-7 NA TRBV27 CAGSPPSRQGANYEQYF TGTGCCGGCAGTCCCCCGAGTAGGCAGGGGGCCAACTACGAGCAGTACTTC
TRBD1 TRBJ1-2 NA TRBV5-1 CASSQGQAVQDYGYTF TGCGCCAGCAGCCAGGGACAGGCCGTTCAAGACTATGGCTACACCTTC
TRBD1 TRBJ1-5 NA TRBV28 CASTNPQGANQPQHF TGTGCCAGCACCAACCCACAGGGGGCCAATCAGCCCCAGCATTTT
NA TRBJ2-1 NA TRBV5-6 CASSLDYDNEQFF TGTGCCAGCAGCTTGGACTACGACAATGAGCAGTTCTTC
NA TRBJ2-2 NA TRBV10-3 CAISESNFGAAGELFF TGTGCCATCAGTGAGTCGAATTTTGGGGCGGCCGGGGAGCTGTTTTTT
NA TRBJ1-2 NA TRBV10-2 CASSQGTENGYTF TGCGCCAGCAGCCAGGGGACGGAAAATGGCTACACCTTC
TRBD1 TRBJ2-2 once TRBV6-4 CASRPGQGGTGELFF TGTGCCAGCAGGCCTGGACAGGGCGGCACCGGGGAGCTGTTTTTT
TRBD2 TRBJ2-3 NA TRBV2 CASSPAGGYTDTQYF TGTGCCAGCAGTCCAGCGGGGGGCTACACAGATACGCAGTATTTT
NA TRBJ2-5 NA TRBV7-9 CASTTTVGGLQETQYF TGTGCCAGCACCACAACGGTAGGGGGTCTCCAAGAGACCCAGTACTTC
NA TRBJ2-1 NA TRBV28 CASSSVVAEQFF TGTGCCAGCAGTTCTGTAGTAGCCGAGCAGTTCTTC
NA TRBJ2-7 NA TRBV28 CASSTREPYEQYF TGTGCCAGCAGTACCCGGGAACCCTACGAGCAGTACTTC
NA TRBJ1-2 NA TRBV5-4 CASSLNPRGDYGYTF TGTGCCAGCAGCTTGAACCCTCGGGGGGACTATGGCTACACCTTC
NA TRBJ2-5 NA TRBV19 CASSISGQGGETQYF TGTGCCAGTAGTATAAGCGGACAGGGAGGGGAGACCCAGTACTTC
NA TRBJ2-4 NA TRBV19 CASSIEGRHAGKNIQYF TGTGCCAGTAGTATAGAGGGCCGCCATGCAGGCAAAAACATTCAGTACTTC
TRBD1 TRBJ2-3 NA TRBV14 CASSLGQGLDTQYF TGTGCCAGCAGCCTCGGACAGGGTTTGGATACGCAGTATTTT
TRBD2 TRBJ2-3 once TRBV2 CASRVSGGPTDTQYF TGTGCCAGCAGGGTTAGCGGGGGGCCCACAGATACGCAGTATTTT
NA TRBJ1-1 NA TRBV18 CASSSARGATEAFF TGTGCCAGCTCATCGGCGCGGGGGGCCACTGAAGCTTTCTTT
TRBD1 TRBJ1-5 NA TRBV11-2 CASSRGDRSNQPQHF TGTGCCAGCAGCCGGGGGGACAGGTCGAATCAGCCCCAGCATTTT
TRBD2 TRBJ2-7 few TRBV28 CASSSGGSDSYEQYF TGTGCCAGCAGTTCTGGCGGGAGCGACTCCTACGAGCAGTACTTC
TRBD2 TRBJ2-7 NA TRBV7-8 CASRGGRLDEQYF TGTGCCAGCCGGGGGGGGAGGCTCGACGAGCAGTACTTC
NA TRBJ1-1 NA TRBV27 CASSHLPTAEAFF TGTGCCAGCAGTCATCTCCCGACAGCGGAAGCTTTCTTT
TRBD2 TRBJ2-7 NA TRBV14 CASSRGLARQYF TGTGCCAGCAGCCGAGGACTAGCGCGACAGTACTTC
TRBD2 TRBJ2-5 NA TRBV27 CASSSLADQETQYF TGTGCCAGCAGTTCTCTAGCGGACCAAGAGACCCAGTACTTC
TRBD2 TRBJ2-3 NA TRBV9 CASSVVSGRAPDTQYF TGTGCCAGCAGCGTAGTGAGCGGGAGAGCCCCAGATACGCAGTATTTT
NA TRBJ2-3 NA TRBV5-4 CASSLETAIPGADTQYF TGTGCCAGCAGCTTGGAGACAGCCATCCCAGGCGCAGATACGCAGTATTTT